One and the same sample provided the 4 T cell receptor beta chains below, sequenced in a study of blood T cell repertoires in COVID-19. Here immunoSEQ multiplex PCR was the method, and the copy in TCRdb shows in-frame clones only, minus some. This table has fewer than 110,000 clones, about 90% appearing once. Input material: peripheral blood. Source of these receptors: a woman aged 55-70 years with acute or convalescent COVID-19.

V usage is TRBV5-4 and J usage is TRBJ2-1, with 10 bases lining up with TRBD2. This CDR3 is built from 14 residues. The germline V gene encodes CDR1 SGHNT and CDR2 YYREEE (reference sequence). V was clipped by 1 base and J by 7 bases; unmatched bases: 2. This CDR3 is CASSLTSGTNEQFF. The CDR3 nucleotides are TGTGCCAGCAGCTTGACTAGCGGGACGAATGAGCAGTTCTTC.

The chain joins TRBV5-1 to TRBJ1-2; maybe TRBD1 (6 bases). The CDR3 contains 18 residues. Per germline, CDR1 SGHRS and CDR2 YFSETQ. V was trimmed by 4 bases and J by 5 bases, leaving 27 bases between them. CDR3 DNA sequence: TGCGCCAGCAGCGCAACAATCGGGACACCCTCCCGACCTTATGGCTACACCTTC. Protein: CASSATIGTPSRPYGYTF.

The chain combines TRBV27 with TRBJ2-3; TRBD2 agrees at 12 bases. Germline V gene lookup returns CDR1 MNHEY and CDR2 SMNVEV (reference sequence). The CDR3 sequence is 15 residues long. J was trimmed by 1 base and V by 10 bases; bases with no gene match: 6. The CDR3 loop reads CATRLAGARTDTQYF. The DNA of the CDR3 is TGTGCCACCAGACTAGCGGGAGCTCGCACAGATACGCAGTATTTT.

The chain carries TRBV15 and TRBJ2-7, with 9 bases fitting TRBD2. Germline V gives CDR1 LNHNV, CDR2 YYDKDF (reference sequence). Losses at the gene ends were 3 bases for V and 4 bases for J; bases not matched to a gene: 7. The CDR3 spans 15 residues. CDR3: CATSRAMTSGYEQYF. DNA of the CDR3: TGTGCCACCAGCAGGGCAATGACTAGCGGTTACGAGCAGTACTTC.